Here is one TCR beta chain with its context. The V gene lost 4 bases and the J gene lost 3 bases, with 15 bases spanning the gap. The CDR3 is 15 amino acids. The germline V gene encodes CDR1 SEHNR and CDR2 FQNEAQ (reference sequence). The data were taken from a study of blood T cell repertoires in COVID-19. Study information: Acute-phase and convalescent COVID-19 samples originated in the United States, Italy and Spain. The analysed material was cDNA or gDNA that came from T cells, B-cell-depleted T cells, or PBMCs.

Original analysis: The authors estimated nucleated cell counts from reference gene primer amplification. Sequencing was performed with immunoSEQ multiplex PCR; in TCRdb, only in-frame clones are kept and a portion is missing. V, J and clone size are taken as reported in that table, and D and trimming were inferred from the DNA itself. Of around 100,000 clones in the sample, around 85% were seen once. The chain couples TRBV7-9 to TRBJ1-1; D is ambiguous. The source of this sequence is a woman older than 75 with active or convalescent COVID-19. The material sequenced was peripheral blood. The CDR3 spells CASSSQTGIDTEAFF. CDR3 DNA sequence: TGTGCCAGCAGCTCACAGACGGGAATCGACACTGAAGCTTTCTTT. The full variable domain, with the rest looked up from reference TRBV7-9 and TRBJ1-1, is DTGVSQNPRHKITKRGQNVTFRCDPISEHNRLYWYRQTLGQGPEFLTYFQNEAQLEKSRLLSDRFSAERPKGSFSTLEIQRTEQGDSAMYLCASSSQTGIDTEAFFGQGTRLTVV.